The 20 T cell receptor beta chains presented below share a single source sample, sequenced in a study of beta chain features in type 1 diabetes. Study results and limitations: Within each of all four CD4+ subsets, Type 1 diabetes patients had TCRB CDR3s that were moderately but significantly shorter.

The study reverse transcribed the entire isolated RNA, so it sequenced expressed TCRB transcripts. Generated by immunoSEQ multiplex PCR, the TCRdb table keeps only in-frame clones and is missing some. This table holds 600,000 or so clones, around an eighth found once. These receptors have no identified antigens. Material for sequencing was naive CD4+ T cells from blood. The source of these receptors is a man between 18 and 35 years old with type 1 diabetes.

The rearrangement joins TRBV11-2 to TRBJ2-1; D not certain. Germline V gives CDR1 SGHAT, CDR2 FQNNGV. This CDR3 spans 12 amino acids. The V end lost 5 bases, the J end lost 8 bases, and 10 bases lay between the germline ends. Here the CDR3 DNA reads TGTGCCAGCAGCCAAGGCTGGGATGAGCAGTTCTTC. It encodes CASSQGWDEQFF.

This clone was counted only a few times. The chain joins TRBV12-5 to TRBJ2-1, with D possibly being TRBD1 or TRBD2 (5 bases each). The V gene lost 7 bases and the J gene lost 5 bases, with 15 bases spanning the gap. This CDR3 is built from 14 residues. Germline assignment: CDR1 LGHNT and CDR2 FRNRAP. DNA for the CDR3: TGTGCTAGTGCCCGCCCGGGGCTCAACAATGAGCAGTTCTTC. This encodes CASARPGLNNEQFF.

The gene calls are TRBV13 and TRBJ2-5; 8 bases fit TRBD1. The CDR3 runs to 15 residues. The ends lost 4 bases at V and 5 bases at J; junction bases unmatched: 9. The germline CDR1 and CDR2 sequences are PRHDT and FYEKMQ (reference sequence). The CDR3 here is CASSSLQGAHETQYF. The CDR3 nucleotides are TGTGCCAGCAGCTCCCTCCAGGGGGCGCACGAGACCCAGTACTTC. Combining the CDR3 with reference TRBV13 and TRBJ2-5 gives the whole variable domain AAGVIQSPRHLIKEKRETATLKCYPIPRHDTVYWYQQGPGQDPQFLISFYEKMQSDKGSIPDRFSAQQFSDYHSELNMSSLELGDSALYFCASSSLQGAHETQYFGPGTRLLVL.

The J gene is TRBJ1-4, the V gene TRBV18, with TRBD1 matching 7 bases. Germline V gene data show CDR1 as KGHSH and CDR2 as LQKENI. The CDR3 has 15 residues. The junction had 2 bases not matched to a gene; V was cut back by 0 bases and J by 4 bases. This CDR3 reads CASSPPGQYNEKLFF. The CDR3 DNA sequence: TGTGCCAGCTCACCACCGGGACAGTATAATGAAAAACTGTTTTTT.

This clone was counted a few times. The gene calls are TRBV19 and TRBJ2-3, with D perhaps matching TRBD2 (6 bases). The CDR3 loop spans 15 amino acids. V was cut by 7 bases and J by 4 bases, with 18 bases left in between. Germline V gene lookup returns CDR1 LNHDA and CDR2 SQIVND (reference sequence). This CDR3 is CASTRDSGSPDTQYF. For the CDR3, the DNA is TGTGCCAGTACTCGGGACTCGGGGTCCCCAGATACGCAGTATTTT.

The CDR3 reads CASNPDTSSYNEQFF. CDR3 sequence (DNA): TGTGCCAGTAACCCGGACACGAGCTCCTACAATGAGCAGTTCTTC. The chain employs TRBV19 and TRBJ2-1, with D perhaps matching TRBD1 (5 bases). The CDR3 spans 15 residues. V was shortened by 7 bases and J by 0 bases, with 13 bases between the two germline ends. Germline values: CDR1 LNHDA, CDR2 SQIVND (reference sequence).

This clone has a handful of counts. This chain connects TRBV25-1 to TRBJ1-1; no firm D call. There are 13 residues in the CDR3. Germline V gene lookup returns CDR1 MGHDK and CDR2 SYGVNS. The germline V and J ends were trimmed by 1 base and 0 bases, with 3 bases remaining between them. The CDR3 DNA sequence: TGTGCCAGCAGTGAATCCGTGAACACTGAAGCTTTCTTT. Protein product: CASSESVNTEAFF.

The rearrangement links TRBV5-4 to TRBJ1-1, with a weak D call TRBD1 (6 bases). Germline V gives CDR1 SGHNT, CDR2 YYREEE (reference sequence). Between the trimmed V and J ends, which lost 4 bases and 3 bases, there was a span of 16 bases. The CDR3 extends over 15 amino acids. The CDR3: CASSGGLTGYTEAFF. CDR3 sequence (DNA): TGTGCCAGCAGCGGAGGGCTGACAGGATACACTGAAGCTTTCTTT.

The chain has TRBV28 and TRBJ1-5; 7 bases line up with TRBD1. The CDR3 runs to 12 residues. Germline V CDR1 and CDR2: MDHEN, SYDVKM. With 7 bases clipped from V and 4 bases from J, the junction kept 1 base outside the gene matches. The CDR3, as DNA: TGTGCCAGCATCAGGGGGAATCAGCCCCAGCATTTT. It yields the protein CASIRGNQPQHF.

This clone was seen only a few times. V usage is TRBV10-3 and J usage is TRBJ1-1; D is unresolved. The CDR3 totals 14 residues. Germline V gives CDR1 ENHRY, CDR2 SYGVKD. Trimming took off 2 bases at V and 1 base at J, with 8 bases between the two ends. The CDR3 loop is CAISEDGRNTEAFF. The CDR3 nucleotides are TGTGCCATCAGTGAGGACGGGAGGAACACTGAAGCTTTCTTT.

The V and J genes are TRBV30 and TRBJ1-6, with D perhaps TRBD1 (5 bases). Per the germline V gene, CDR1 is GTSNPN and CDR2 is SVGIG (reference sequence). Trimming took 4 bases from V and 14 from J, leaving 18 bases between them. The CDR3 extends over 13 amino acids. CDR3 in amino acids: CAWTSQALSSLHF. Here the CDR3 DNA reads TGTGCCTGGACCTCACAGGCCTTATCGTCCCTCCACTTT.

This clone was seen a handful of times. The gene calls are TRBV29-1 and TRBJ2-3; D remains ambiguous. Trimming shortened V by 5 bases and J by 6 bases, and 9 bases separated the two germline ends. The CDR3 spans 11 residues. Germline values: CDR1 SQVTM, CDR2 ANQGSEA. The CDR3 DNA is TGCAGCGTTTACAACCCCGATACGCAGTATTTT. This sequence encodes CSVYNPDTQYF.

CDR3 protein: CASSLGGATTGELFF. DNA of the CDR3: TGTGCCAGCAGTTTAGGTGGGGCCACCACCGGGGAGCTGTTTTTT. The V gene is TRBV28, the J gene TRBJ2-2; weak D call: TRBD1 (5 bases). The CDR3 covers 15 residues. The germline CDR1 and CDR2 sequences are MDHEN and SYDVKM. V was clipped by 2 bases and J by 4 bases, with 11 bases between them.

The chain employs TRBV5-6 and TRBJ2-1; TRBD2 matches at 8 bases. Germline-derived CDR1 and CDR2 are SGHDT and YYEEEE. J gave up 3 bases and V 4 bases, and 6 bases lay outside the gene matches. The CDR3 runs 15 residues. The chain's CDR3 is CASSPSGRSYNEQFF. CDR3 coding DNA: TGTGCCAGCAGCCCGAGCGGGAGAAGCTACAATGAGCAGTTCTTC.

The genes are TRBV19 and TRBJ1-5, with D unclear. Germline V gives CDR1 LNHDA, CDR2 SQIVND (reference sequence). The CDR3 runs to 15 residues. V shed 4 bases and J shed 4 bases, with 14 bases lying between them. The CDR3 DNA follows: TGTGCCAGTAGTAGTGTCGGGCAGGATAATCAGCCCCAGCATTTT. It translates to CASSSVGQDNQPQHF.

This clone was counted a few times. The chain uses TRBV5-1 and TRBJ2-2, with TRBD2 matching 8 bases. Germline-derived CDR1 and CDR2 are SGHRS and YFSETQ. The CDR3 covers 15 residues. J was trimmed by 4 bases and V by 2 bases; bases with no gene match: 4. CDR3 loop: CASSLLAESTGELFF. For the CDR3, the DNA is TGCGCCAGCAGCTTACTAGCGGAAAGCACCGGGGAGCTGTTTTTT.

This clone was observed a handful of times. Written as DNA, the CDR3 is TGTGCCAGCAGTGAAAATGGAGGGGGTACCAATGAGCAGTTCTTC. The encoded protein is CASSENGGGTNEQFF. This rearrangement joins TRBV2 to TRBJ2-1; perhaps D is TRBD1 or TRBD2 (6 bases each). Trimming left V 2 bases short and J 6 bases short, with 14 bases between. CDR1 and CDR2 (germline): SNHLY, FYNNEI. CDR3 length equals 15 residues.

This chain connects TRBV7-2 to TRBJ2-2; 8 bases line up with TRBD1. This CDR3 is built from 15 residues. Losses at the gene ends were 4 bases for V and 3 bases for J; bases not matched to a gene: 4. The V gene's germline CDR1 is SGHTA and CDR2 FQGNSA. DNA for the CDR3: TGTGCCAGCAGCTGGGGACAGGCCTACACCGGGGAGCTGTTTTTT. Translation: CASSWGQAYTGELFF. The full variable domain, completed using reference TRBV7-2 and TRBJ2-2, is GAGVSQSPSNKVTEKGKDVELRCDPISGHTALYWYRQSLGQGLEFLIYFQGNSAPDKSGLPSDRFSAERTGGSVSTLTIQRTQQEDSAVYLCASSWGQAYTGELFFGEGSRLTVL.

The sample holds a few counts of this clone. The V call is TRBV4-2, the J call TRBJ2-5; D unresolved. The germline gives CDR1 LGHNA, CDR2 YNFKEQ. Trimming took 4 bases from V and 0 from J, leaving 15 bases between them. The CDR3 is 16 residues long. In DNA, the CDR3 is TGTGCCAGCAGCCCCCAGTCGAGGTCGTACCAAGAGACCCAGTACTTC. It codes for CASSPQSRSYQETQYF.

This clone was seen more than once but under ten times. This sequence joins TRBV5-1 and TRBJ1-1; D possibly corresponds to TRBD1 (5 bases). The CDR3 spans 15 residues. Germline CDR1 and CDR2: SGHRS and YFSETQ. Trimming stripped 0 bases from V and 2 bases from J, with 11 bases between. CDR3 bases: TGCGCCAGCAGCTTGGGACAGACGAGTAACACTGAAGCTTTCTTT. Protein product: CASSLGQTSNTEAFF.